One sample yielded the 6 T cell receptor beta chains listed below, sequenced in a study of blood T cells in healthy people across ages (dated by TCRdb to the mid-2010s). Libraries came from 5' RACE. This sample was sequenced with an Illumina HiSeq 2500. A second PCR of about 6 to 11 cycles was performed with a sample-barcoded 5' primer and a J-beta primer mix. In TCRdb, the public reads were trimmed at Q25 with fastp and aligned with MiXCR, with productive beta chains retained. Records with the same CDR3 protein are collapsed into one entry carrying the most frequent genes and DNA. Across this sample there are approximately 800,000 distinct CDR3 sequences, with about three fifths seen only once. The top ten clonotypes cover approximately 20% of the sample. Sample: blood. Every receptor here comes from a man aged 25-45 years in good health.

This rearrangement joins TRBV20-1 to TRBJ2-5, with 9 bases fitting TRBD1. The DNA end favors TRBJ2-1, so the J call may be wrong. CDR3 size: 14 residues. Per germline, CDR1 DFQATT and CDR2 SNEGSKA (reference sequence). The CDR3 sequence: CSAGGTGTQETQFF. The CDR3 nucleotides are TGCAGTGCCGGAGGGACAGGGACCCAAGAGACCCAGTTCTTC.

This chain joins TRBV2 and TRBJ2-4, with 13 bases identical to TRBD2. The J call may be mistaken, given a closer DNA end match to TRBJ2-7. CDR3 size: 13 residues. The V gene's germline CDR1 is SNHLY and CDR2 FYNNEI. This CDR3 reads CARRTSGSSEQYF. CDR3 DNA sequence: TGTGCCAGACGGACTAGCGGGAGCAGCGAGCAGTACTTC.

CDR3 region: CAILPSPWANVLTF. DNA for the CDR3: TGTGCCATCCTACCTTCTCCTTGGGCCAACGTCCTGACTTTC. The rearrangement links TRBV10-3 to TRBJ2-6; D remains ambiguous. The CDR3 length is 14 residues. CDR1 and CDR2 (germline): ENHRY, SYGVKD. V dropped 8 bases and J dropped 5 bases, with 13 bases sitting between them.

V is TRBV3-1 and J is TRBJ2-7; D remains unclear. The V gene lost 1 base and the J gene lost 0 bases, with 7 bases spanning the gap. The CDR3 is 14 amino acids. Germline V lookup: CDR1 LGHDT, CDR2 YNNKEL (reference sequence). CDR3 coding DNA: TGTGCCAGCAGCCAAGGTGGGAACTCCTACGAGCAGTACTTC. Protein sequence: CASSQGGNSYEQYF.

The chain links TRBV11-2 to TRBJ2-5; the D call may be TRBD1 or TRBD2 (5 bases each). Germline V gives CDR1 SGHAT, CDR2 FQNNGV. Deletions cut 3 bases from V and 4 bases from J, with 15 bases between. CDR3 size: 15 residues. The CDR3 loop reads CASSFSPGTAETQYF. The CDR3 DNA reads as TGTGCCAGCAGCTTTTCCCCAGGGACGGCAGAGACCCAGTACTTC.

This clonotype occurred once. The DNA of the CDR3 is TGTGCCAGCAGGTCCGGAGGGGACGAGCAGTACTTC. Translation gives CASRSGGDEQYF. The chain is built from TRBV3-1 and TRBJ2-7, with D tentatively TRBD2 (6 bases). Germline V CDR1 and CDR2: LGHDT, YNNKEL (reference sequence). The CDR3 is made up of 12 amino acids. Trimming took 6 bases from V and 5 from J, leaving 11 bases between them.